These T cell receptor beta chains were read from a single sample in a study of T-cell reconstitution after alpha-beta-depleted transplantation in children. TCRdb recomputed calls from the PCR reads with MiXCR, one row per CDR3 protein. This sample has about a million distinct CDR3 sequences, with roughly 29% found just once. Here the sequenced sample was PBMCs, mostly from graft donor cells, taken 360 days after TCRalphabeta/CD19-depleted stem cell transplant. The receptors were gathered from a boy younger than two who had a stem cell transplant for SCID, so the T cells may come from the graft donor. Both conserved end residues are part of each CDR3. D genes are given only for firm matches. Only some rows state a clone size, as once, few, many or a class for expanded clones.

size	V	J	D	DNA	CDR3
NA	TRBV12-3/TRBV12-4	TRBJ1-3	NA	TGTGCCAGCAATACATACCGGGCCGCCAGAAACACCATATATTTT	CASNTYRAARNTIYF
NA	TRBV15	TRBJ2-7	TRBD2	TGTGCCACCAGCATTAGCGGGGTCTTCTCCTACGAGCAGTACTTC	CATSISGVFSYEQYF
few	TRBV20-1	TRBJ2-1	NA	TGCAGTGCTAGGAGGTCTAGACCCGAGGATGAGCAGTTCTTC	CSARRSRPEDEQFF
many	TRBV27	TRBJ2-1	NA	TGTGCCAGCAGTTCTCCCTCCTACAATGAGCAGTTCTTC	CASSSPSYNEQFF
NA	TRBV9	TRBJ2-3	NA	TGTGCCAGCAGCGAAGATCCTAGCACAGATACGCAGTATTTT	CASSEDPSTDTQYF
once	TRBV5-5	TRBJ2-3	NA	TGTGCCAGCAGACGGCCTGGGGGCACAGATACGCAGTATTTT	CASRRPGGTDTQYF
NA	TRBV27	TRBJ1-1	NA	TGTGCCAGCAGCCTGACGTACCAGAACACTGAAGCTTTCTTT	CASSLTYQNTEAFF
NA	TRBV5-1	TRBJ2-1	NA	TGCGCCAGCAGCTTGGCCATAGGGGCAACCTTACTATACAATGAGCAGTTCTTC	CASSLAIGATLLYNEQFF
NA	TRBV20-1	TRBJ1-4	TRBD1	TGCAGTGCTCTCAATTCCGGGACAGGGCGCCTAAAGGGGGAAAAACTGTTTTTT	CSALNSGTGRLKGEKLFF
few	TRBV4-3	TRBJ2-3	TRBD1	TGCGCCAGCAGCCAAGATCCCCGGGACAGGGACAGGACAGATACGCAGTATTTT	CASSQDPRDRDRTDTQYF
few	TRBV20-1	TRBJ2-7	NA	TGCAGTGCTAGAGACCCGACAGCCCGTTACGAGCAGTACTTC	CSARDPTARYEQYF
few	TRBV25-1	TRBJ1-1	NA	TGTGCCAGCACTCCAAGAGGATCGGGGAACACTGAAGCTTTCTTT	CASTPRGSGNTEAFF
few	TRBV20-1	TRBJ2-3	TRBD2	TGCAGTGCTAGAGACATAGCGGGCCCCCGCACAGATACGCAGTATTTT	CSARDIAGPRTDTQYF
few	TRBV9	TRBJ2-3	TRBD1	TGTGCCAGCAGCCCACGGACAGGGGACACAGATACGCAGTATTTT	CASSPRTGDTDTQYF
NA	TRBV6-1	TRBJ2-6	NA	TGTGCCAGCAGGAACGGGCGCAGGGGCCCCTCTGGGGCCAACGTCCTGACTTTC	CASRNGRRGPSGANVLTF
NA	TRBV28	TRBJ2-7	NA	TGTGCCAGCAGTTTATGGGGGATGAGCTCCTACGAGCAGTACTTC	CASSLWGMSSYEQYF
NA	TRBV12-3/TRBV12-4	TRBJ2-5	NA	TGTGCCAGCAGCCGTGGCGCAAACCGGGCCCAAGAGACCCAGTACTTC	CASSRGANRAQETQYF
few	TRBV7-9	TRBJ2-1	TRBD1	TGTGCCAGCAGCTTAGACAGGGGGCGCCGGGGCAATGAGCAGTTCTTC	CASSLDRGRRGNEQFF
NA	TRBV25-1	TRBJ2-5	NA	TGTGCCAGCAGTGAAGCAGAAAGAGTTTGGGAGACCCAGTACTTC	CASSEAERVWETQYF
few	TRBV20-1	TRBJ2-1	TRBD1	TGCAGTGCTAGAGATAGCCAGGGGGCGAAGGGTGAGCAGTTCTTC	CSARDSQGAKGEQFF
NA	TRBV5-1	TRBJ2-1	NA	TGCGCCAGCAGCTTGGTCCAGGGTGAGGGAGTTGCGCAGTTCTTC	CASSLVQGEGVAQFF
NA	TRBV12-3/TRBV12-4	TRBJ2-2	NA	TGTTCAAGCAGGGGTCCAGGGGAGCTGTTTTTT	CSSRGPGELFF
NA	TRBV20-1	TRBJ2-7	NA	TGCAGTGCTAGCGAGGCGGTATACCACGACTACGAGCAGTACTTC	CSASEAVYHDYEQYF
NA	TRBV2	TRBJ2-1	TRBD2	TGTGCCAGCAGTGAATGGAGGAGCGGGGGGTACAATGAGCAGTTCTTC	CASSEWRSGGYNEQFF
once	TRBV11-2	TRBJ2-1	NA	TGTGCCAGCAGCCCACGACTAGCCGCCAGGGTCCTACAGGGTGAGCAGTTCTTC	CASSPRLAARVLQGEQFF
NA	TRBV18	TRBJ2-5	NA	TGTGCCAGCCAAGAGAACAGGGCCGAGACCCAGTACTTC	CASQENRAETQYF
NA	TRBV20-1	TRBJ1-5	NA	TGCAGTGCTAGAGATGGCAGGGCGGGGGGCAATCAGCCCCAGCATTTT	CSARDGRAGGNQPQHF
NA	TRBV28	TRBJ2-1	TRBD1	TGTGCCAGCAGTTTATCTGACAGGGGCCCCTACAATGAGCAGTTCTTC	CASSLSDRGPYNEQFF
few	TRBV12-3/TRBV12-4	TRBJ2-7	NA	TGTGCCAGCAGCCAGCGTATTCTAGCTCGGGCCCTCCACGAGCAGTACTTC	CASSQRILARALHEQYF
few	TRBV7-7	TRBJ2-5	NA	TGTGCCAGCAGCTTCGGACCACTACAAGAGACCCAGTACTTC	CASSFGPLQETQYF
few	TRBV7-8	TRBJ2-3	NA	TGTGCCAGCAGCTTGGGACGGGGGGCCGATGCTAGCACAGATACGCAGTATTTT	CASSLGRGADASTDTQYF
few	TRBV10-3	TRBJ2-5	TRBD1	TGTGCCATCAGTGGGGACAGAAGTTTTCAAGAGACCCAGTACTTC	CAISGDRSFQETQYF
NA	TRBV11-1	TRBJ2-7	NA	TGTGCCAGCAGCTTAGCGGCCTCGCGGGACTCCCGGCTGGGCGAGCAGTACTTC	CASSLAASRDSRLGEQYF
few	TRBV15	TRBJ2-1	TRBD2	TGTGCCACCAGCAGACCCCGGACTAGCGGCAATGAGCAGTTCTTC	CATSRPRTSGNEQFF
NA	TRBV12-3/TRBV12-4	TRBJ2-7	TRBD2	TGTGCCAGCACCCCGGGACTAGCGGGGGGCACCGAGCAGTACTTC	CASTPGLAGGTEQYF
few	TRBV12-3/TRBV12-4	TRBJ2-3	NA	TGTGCCAGCGGAACCCCGCGGGGGCCTCGCACAGATACGCAGTATTTT	CASGTPRGPRTDTQYF
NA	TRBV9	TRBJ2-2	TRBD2	TGTGCCAGCAGCGCCCGTGGGGGGGTGAACACCGGGGAGCTGTTTTTT	CASSARGGVNTGELFF
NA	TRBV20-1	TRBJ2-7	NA	TGCAGTGCCTTCGGGCCGAACCCCTACGAGCAGTACTTC	CSAFGPNPYEQYF
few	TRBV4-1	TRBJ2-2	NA	TGCGCCAGCAGCCACAGACAGGCCGCGAACACCGGGGAGCTGTTTTTT	CASSHRQAANTGELFF
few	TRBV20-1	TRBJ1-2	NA	TGCAGTGCCGGTTTCTATGGCTACACCTTC	CSAGFYGYTF
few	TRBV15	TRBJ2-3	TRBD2	TGTGCCACCAGCAGAGATCTTCCTAGCGGGGGGGTGAAAGATACGCAGTATTTT	CATSRDLPSGGVKDTQYF
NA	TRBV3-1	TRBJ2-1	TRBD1	TGTGCCAGCAGCCAGTATGTCTCGGGACAGAGATTCAATGAGCAGTTCTTC	CASSQYVSGQRFNEQFF